The 6 T cell receptor beta chains in this list originate from one sample, sequenced in a study of regulatory T cells in long-lasting Graves disease. Specified time point: newly diagnosed GD, antithyroid drugs for less than 3 months. The TCR library was made from RNA extracted from PBMCs. HTBI primers from iRepertoire and Arm-PCR of CDR3 regions yielded the TCR beta libraries. TCRdb itself ran the multiplex PCR reads through MiXCR, one entry per CDR3 protein. Of around 450,000 distinct CDR3 sequences listed, 15% to 20% are singletons. The data also belong to a second study, concerning T cells in Graves' hyperthyroidism and ophthalmopathy.

This specimen was peripheral blood mononuclear cells (PBMCs), taken at new diagnosis, from a patient treated with antithyroid drugs. The origin of the receptors is a man aged 35 to 55 with Graves disease.

This clonotype was recorded at least ten times. The chain recombines TRBV20-1 with TRBJ1-1; 7 bases line up with TRBD1. V dropped 1 base and J dropped 0; count of bases not matched to a gene: 5. The CDR3 spans 15 residues. Germline V gene sequence: CDR1 DFQATT, CDR2 SNEGSKA (reference sequence). The CDR3 sequence is CSARAGGEMNTEAFF. The CDR3 DNA reads as TGCAGTGCTAGAGCAGGGGGTGAGATGAACACTGAAGCTTTCTTT.

Turning to this clonotype: This may stem from a read error, because a much larger clone lies one nucleotide away. The chain employs TRBV7-8 and TRBJ2-3, with TRBD2 matching over 8 bases. The CDR3 consists of 15 residues. CDR1 and CDR2 (germline): SGHVS, FQNEAQ. The V segment lost 3 bases and the J segment 1 base; nucleotides outside the gene matches: 3. CDR3 protein: CASSFVREGTDTQYF. The CDR3 DNA sequence: TGTGCCAGCAGCTTTGTGCGGGAGGGCACAGATACGCAGTATTTT. The entire variable domain, with the rest obtained from reference TRBV7-8 and TRBJ2-3, is as follows: GAGVSQSPRYKVAKRGQDVALRCDPISGHVSLFWYQQALGQGPEFLTYFQNEAQLDKSGLPSDRFFAERPEGSVSTLKIQRTQQEDSAVYLCASSFVREGTDTQYFGPGTRLTVL.

The J gene is TRBJ1-5, the V gene TRBV19; D unclear. Germline V gene lookup returns CDR1 LNHDA and CDR2 SQIVND (reference sequence). Deletions cut 4 bases from V and 2 bases from J, with 9 bases between. The CDR3 extends over 14 amino acids. The DNA of the CDR3 is TGTGCCAGTAGTAAGTCCGGGGGCAATCAGCCCCAGCATTTT. Encoded protein: CASSKSGGNQPQHF.

The table lists this clonotype with many counts. The V call is TRBV7-3, the J call TRBJ2-7; 11 bases match TRBD2. Looked up from germline, CDR1 is SGHTA and CDR2 is FQGTGA. The CDR3 runs to 16 residues. Trimming took 6 bases from V and 1 from J; bases not matched to a gene: 8. The CDR3 region has the DNA TGTGCCAGCAGTCCCGGACTAGCGGGCTTATCCTACGAGCAGTACTTC. This sequence encodes CASSPGLAGLSYEQYF.

This clonotype has more than one count but fewer than ten. A much larger clone sits a single nucleotide away, making a read error possible. The V call is TRBV4-2, the J call TRBJ2-5; 11 bases fit TRBD2. In germline, CDR1 is LGHNA, CDR2 YNFKEQ. The CDR3 loop spans 16 amino acids. The CDR3 is CTSSPEGLAEQETQYF. CDR3 bases: TGTACCAGCAGCCCAGAGGGACTAGCGGAACAAGAGACCCAGTACTTC.

The chain employs TRBV28 and TRBJ2-3; D ambiguous. Trimming took off 5 bases at V and 2 bases at J, with 14 bases between the two ends. This CDR3 has 15 residues. Germline loops: CDR1 MDHEN, CDR2 SYDVKM. The CDR3 sequence is CASSPPSRHTDTQYF. The CDR3 DNA reads TGTGCCAGCAGTCCCCCAAGCAGGCACACAGATACGCAGTATTTT.